The 30 T cell receptor beta chains below were found in one sample sequenced in a study of blood T cell repertoires in COVID-19. Assay: immunoSEQ multiplex PCR; the TCRdb copy retains only in-frame clones and omits some. This table has approximately 150,000 clones, about 83% appearing once. The sample taken for sequencing was peripheral blood. All receptors derive from a human donor in a cohort sampled during active COVID-19.

The chain recombines TRBV30 with TRBJ2-1; a possible D gene is TRBD1 (6 bases). Germline CDR1 GTSNPN, CDR2 SVGIG (reference sequence). CDR3 length: 14 residues. Trimming removed 4 bases at V and 1 base at J, with 11 bases between. This chain's CDR3 is CAWNRRGSYNEQFF. Written as DNA, the CDR3 is TGTGCCTGGAACCGTAGGGGGTCCTACAATGAGCAGTTCTTC. Complete variable domain (other parts from reference TRBV30 and TRBJ2-1): SQTIHQWPATLVQPVGSPLSLECTVEGTSNPNLYWYRQAAGRGLQLLFYSVGIGQISSEVPQNLSASRPQDRQFILSSKKLLLSDSGFYLCAWNRRGSYNEQFFGPGTRLTVL.

This clone was recorded only once. The rearrangement links TRBV3-1 (or the pseudogene TRBV3-2) to TRBJ2-7; 8 bases agree with TRBD1. This CDR3 is 14 amino acids long. Trimming at V came to 4 bases and at J to 3 bases, leaving 5 bases not matched to a gene. Looked up from germline, CDR1 is LGHDT and CDR2 is YNNKEL (reference sequence). In DNA form, the CDR3 reads TGTGCCAGCAGCCGGGGACAGGTACACTACGAGCAGTACTTC. Translation gives CASSRGQVHYEQYF.

This sequence joins TRBV18 and TRBJ1-2, with TRBD1 matching over 9 bases. V shed 6 bases and J 1 base; nucleotides not matched to a gene: 6. The CDR3 has 15 residues. The germline V gene has CDR1 KGHSH and CDR2 LQKENI. CDR3 nucleotide sequence: TGTGCCAGCTCCCCCGGGACAGGGATTAACTATGGCTACACCTTC. Its protein product is CASSPGTGINYGYTF.

The chain is built from TRBV27 and TRBJ1-5, with D unresolved. CDR1 MNHEY and CDR2 SMNVEV come from the germline V gene (reference sequence). The CDR3 consists of 16 residues. V lost 0 bases to trimming and J lost 4 bases, with 13 bases between them. CDR3 protein: CASSLSTRRGNQPQHF. The DNA of the CDR3 is TGTGCCAGCAGTTTATCGACGCGGCGAGGTAATCAGCCCCAGCATTTT.

This chain connects TRBV6-5 to TRBJ1-2; tentatively, D is TRBD1 (5 bases). Trimming cost V 5 bases and J 4 bases, with 14 bases left between them. The germline V gene encodes CDR1 MNHEY and CDR2 SVGAGI. This CDR3 has 14 residues. Here the CDR3 reads CASSPGRVFYGYTF. The CDR3 region has the DNA TGTGCCAGCAGTCCAGGGAGGGTATTCTATGGCTACACCTTC.

J is TRBJ2-1 and V is TRBV6-2 or TRBV6-3, with 9 nucleotides matching TRBD2. This CDR3 is 17 amino acids long. V was clipped by 2 bases and J by 8 bases; unmatched bases: 13. Germline CDR1 reads MNHEY; CDR2 reads SVGEGT. For the CDR3, the DNA is TGTGCCAGCAGTTACGGTCGCATTGGCGGGAGGGCACATGAGCAGTTCTTC. Its protein product is CASSYGRIGGRAHEQFF.

The CDR3 DNA follows: TGTGCCAGCAGACTAGCCGTAGCGGGAGGCAATGAGCAGTTCTTC. Translation gives CASRLAVAGGNEQFF. The J gene is TRBJ2-1, the V gene TRBV7-9, with 10 bases matching TRBD2. This CDR3 region has 15 residues. Trimming cost V 6 bases and J 6 bases; bases outside gene matches: 8. Germline CDR1 and CDR2: SEHNR and FQNEAQ (reference sequence).

The chain is built from TRBV10-3 and TRBJ1-2; D is unclear. Germline CDR1 reads ENHRY; CDR2 reads SYGVKD. The CDR3 is 15 amino acids. V shed 0 bases and J shed 1 base, with 9 bases lying between them. In nucleotides, the CDR3 is TGTGCCATCAGTGAGTCGCAACAGCTTAACTATGGCTACACCTTC. Protein product: CAISESQQLNYGYTF.

This chain connects TRBV5-1 to TRBJ2-7, with D possibly matching TRBD2 (6 bases). The germline gives CDR1 SGHRS, CDR2 YFSETQ. Trimming removed 0 bases at V and 2 bases at J, with 9 bases between. CDR3 length equals 14 residues. The CDR3 region has the DNA TGCGCCAGCAGCTTGGTTGCGGGAACCTACGAGCAGTACTTC. Translation: CASSLVAGTYEQYF.

The CDR3 protein is CSVVGTGHYEQYF. In DNA, the CDR3 is TGCAGCGTTGTTGGGACAGGGCATTACGAGCAGTACTTC. The chain combines TRBV29-1 with TRBJ2-7, with TRBD1 identical over 9 bases. This CDR3 contains 13 residues. The germline gives CDR1 SQVTM, CDR2 ANQGSEA. V was clipped by 4 bases and J by 4 bases; unmatched bases: 5.

This clone was seen just once. The chain recombines TRBV7-2 with TRBJ2-1; TRBD2 matches 10 bases. The ends lost 3 bases at V and 7 bases at J; junction bases unmatched: 9. This CDR3 is built from 16 residues. Germline values: CDR1 SGHTA, CDR2 FQGNSA. In nucleotides, the CDR3 is TGTGCCAGCAGCTTCCATACCGGGACTAGCGTAAATGAGCAGTTCTTC. Its protein product is CASSFHTGTSVNEQFF. Based on the CDR3 plus reference TRBV7-2 and TRBJ2-1, the full variable domain is GAGVSQSPSNKVTEKGKDVELRCDPISGHTALYWYRQSLGQGLEFLIYFQGNSAPDKSGLPSDRFSAERTGGSVSTLTIQRTQQEDSAVYLCASSFHTGTSVNEQFFGPGTRLTVL.

This clone occurred a few times. The V and J genes are TRBV19 and TRBJ1-5; 9 nucleotides match TRBD1. Germline values: CDR1 LNHDA, CDR2 SQIVND (reference sequence). V dropped 6 bases and J dropped 5; count of bases not matched to a gene: 8. The CDR3 has 15 amino acids. CDR3 protein: CASRRDREGDQPQHF. The CDR3 bases are TGTGCCAGTAGACGGGACAGGGAGGGGGATCAGCCCCAGCATTTT.

V and J are TRBV6-5 and TRBJ2-1; 7 bases agree with TRBD2. The CDR3 has 15 residues. V lost 6 bases and J lost 5; bases outside the gene matches: 10. The germline CDR1 and CDR2 sequences are MNHEY and SVGAGI. The CDR3 sequence is CASRNLAAGNNEQFF. The DNA of the CDR3 is TGTGCCAGCAGGAATCTAGCGGCGGGGAACAATGAGCAGTTCTTC.

The J gene is TRBJ2-1, the V gene TRBV27; D perhaps matches TRBD2 (6 bases). Germline loops: CDR1 MNHEY, CDR2 SMNVEV (reference sequence). Trimming took off 7 bases at V and 2 bases at J, with 12 bases between the two ends. The CDR3 is 14 amino acids. In DNA form, the CDR3 reads TGTGCCAGCACCCGCGGGATCACCTACAATGAGCAGTTCTTC. It codes for CASTRGITYNEQFF.

The chain combines TRBV29-1 with TRBJ1-5; no clear D. CDR3 length: 13 amino acids. CDR1 SQVTM and CDR2 ANQGSEA come from the germline V gene. V was cut by 4 bases and J by 4 bases, with 11 bases left in between. This chain's CDR3 is CSVGGFGNQPQHF. The CDR3 bases are TGCAGCGTTGGAGGGTTCGGAAATCAGCCCCAGCATTTT.

J is TRBJ2-7 and V is TRBV27; TRBD2 might be the D (6 bases). This CDR3 comprises 15 residues. Deletions cut 3 bases from V and 2 bases from J, with 14 bases between. Germline V gives CDR1 MNHEY, CDR2 SMNVEV (reference sequence). CDR3: CASSFGTPLAYEQYF. Here the CDR3 DNA reads TGTGCCAGCAGTTTTGGGACTCCGCTCGCCTACGAGCAGTACTTC.

The genes are TRBV6-5 and TRBJ2-6, with no clear D. Per the germline V gene, CDR1 is MNHEY and CDR2 is SVGAGI. The CDR3 totals 14 residues. Trimming took off 4 bases at V and 1 base at J, with 5 bases between the two ends. In DNA form, the CDR3 reads TGTGCCAGCAGTTCCGGGTCTGGGGCCAACGTCCTGACTTTC. This translates into CASSSGSGANVLTF.

The rearrangement uses TRBV6-2 or TRBV6-3 and TRBJ2-1; 7 positions agree with TRBD1. The J segment lost 4 bases and the V segment lost 5 bases, leaving 8 bases of the junction unmatched. The CDR3 covers 15 residues. Germline CDR1 reads MNHEY; CDR2 reads SVGEGT. As DNA, the CDR3 is TGTGCCAGCAGTCGGGGACAGATCGGGTACAATGAGCAGTTCTTC. Translation gives CASSRGQIGYNEQFF.

The chain carries TRBV24-1 and TRBJ2-4; 11 nucleotides align to TRBD2. V lost 3 bases and J lost 2; bases outside the gene matches: 17. CDR1 is KGHDR, CDR2 SFDVKD, per germline. The CDR3 consists of 21 residues. The CDR3 DNA follows: TGTGCCACCAGTGATGATCCGATGACTAGCGGGAAAGTGCTTTCCAAAAACATTCAGTACTTC. It yields the protein CATSDDPMTSGKVLSKNIQYF.

J is TRBJ2-1 and V is TRBV5-4; D perhaps matches TRBD2 (5 bases). The V gene's germline CDR1 is SGHNT and CDR2 YYREEE (reference sequence). This CDR3 is built from 15 residues. The V and J ends lost 1 base and 8 bases respectively, with 16 bases between them. In DNA form, the CDR3 reads TGTGCCAGCAGCTTGCCCGGGTCTAGCAGTCATGAGCAGTTCTTC. Translating it yields CASSLPGSSSHEQFF.

This chain uses TRBV7-2 with TRBJ1-2, with D maybe TRBD1 (6 bases). V dropped 5 bases and J dropped 6 bases, with 22 bases sitting between them. The CDR3 runs to 16 residues. Per the germline V gene, CDR1 is SGHTA and CDR2 is FQGNSA. CDR3 in amino acids: CASSAPRGATSDGYTF. DNA for the CDR3: TGTGCCAGCAGCGCACCCCGGGGGGCGACTTCTGATGGCTACACCTTC.

The V and J genes are TRBV28 and TRBJ2-3; 9 bases are shared with TRBD2. The CDR3 is 14 residues long. J lost 1 base, V lost 5 bases, and 1 base had no gene match. The germline gives CDR1 MDHEN, CDR2 SYDVKM. The CDR3 nucleotides are TGTGCCAGCAGTCGACTAGCGGGCACAGATACGCAGTATTTT. Its protein is CASSRLAGTDTQYF. Filled out from reference TRBV28 and TRBJ2-3, the complete variable domain reads DVKVTQSSRYLVKRTGEKVFLECVQDMDHENMFWYRQDPGLGLRLIYFSYDVKMKEKGDIPEGYSVSREKKERFSLILESASTNQTSMYLCASSRLAGTDTQYFGPGTRLTVL.

CDR3 sequence: CASSQLIGRGGELFF. In DNA, the CDR3 is TGTGCCAGCAGTCAACTTATTGGTAGAGGCGGGGAGCTGTTTTTT. The V and J genes are TRBV27 and TRBJ2-2; no clear D. The germline CDR1 and CDR2 sequences are MNHEY and SMNVEV (reference sequence). Trimming shortened V by 5 bases and J by 7 bases, and 17 bases separated the two germline ends. The CDR3 length is 15 residues.

This rearrangement joins TRBV19 to TRBJ1-5, with D possibly being TRBD1 (5 bases). Germline V gene data show CDR1 as LNHDA and CDR2 as SQIVND (reference sequence). This CDR3 region has 13 residues. The V end lost 4 bases, the J end lost 5 bases, and 9 bases lay between the germline ends. The CDR3: CASSTTGYQPQHF. CDR3 coding DNA: TGTGCCAGTAGTACAACAGGATATCAGCCCCAGCATTTT.

The CDR3 protein is CASSLSSNQPQHF. CDR3 sequence (DNA): TGTGCCAGCAGCTTATCGAGCAATCAGCCCCAGCATTTT. The rearrangement uses TRBV7-8 and TRBJ1-5, with D hard to call. This CDR3 is 13 amino acids long. Trimming cost V 2 bases and J 1 base, with 3 bases left between them. Looked up from germline, CDR1 is SGHVS and CDR2 is FQNEAQ.

The chain employs TRBV5-1 and TRBJ2-1; TRBD2 agrees at 9 bases. From germline, CDR1 is SGHRS and CDR2 YFSETQ. The CDR3 length is 15 residues. The V gene end was trimmed by 4 bases and the J gene end by 5 bases; junction bases not matched to a gene: 7. CDR3 in DNA: TGCGCCAGCAGCCCGGTGACTAGCGGTCACAATGAGCAGTTCTTC. Translating gives CASSPVTSGHNEQFF.

CDR3 nucleotide sequence: TGTGCCAGCAGCCAGGAGGGACAGGGGGCCGGAGGCTACACCTTC. Translation: CASSQEGQGAGGYTF. This chain links TRBV3-1 (or the pseudogene TRBV3-2) with TRBJ1-2; 12 nucleotides match TRBD1. CDR1 is LGHDT and CDR2 is YNNKEL in the germline V gene (reference sequence). Trimming took 3 bases from V and 8 from J; bases not matched to a gene: 7. The length of the CDR3 is 15 residues.

The chain uses TRBV5-1 and TRBJ1-1; D is possibly TRBD1 (5 bases). The CDR3 extends over 13 amino acids. The V end lost 3 bases, the J end lost 4 bases, and 10 bases lay between the germline ends. Germline CDR1 is SGHRS and CDR2 is YFSETQ. The CDR3 sequence: CASSSWGGTEAFF. The CDR3 DNA follows: TGCGCCAGCAGCTCATGGGGCGGCACTGAAGCTTTCTTT.

The chain carries TRBV5-8 and TRBJ2-1; D is possibly TRBD2 (6 bases). Per the germline V gene, CDR1 is SGHTS and CDR2 is YDEGEE. Deletions cut 4 bases from V and 0 bases from J, with 11 bases between. The CDR3 consists of 15 residues. The CDR3 DNA sequence: TGTGCCAGCAGCCTCGCGGGGCGCTCCTACAATGAGCAGTTCTTC. It encodes CASSLAGRSYNEQFF.

The V and J genes are TRBV4-1 and TRBJ2-1; TRBD2 might be the D (6 bases). The CDR3 contains 17 residues. CDR1 and CDR2 from the germline V gene are MGHRA and YSYEKL. The V end lost 4 bases, the J end lost 1 base, and 17 bases lay between the germline ends. The CDR3 region has the DNA TGCGCCAGCAGCCCTCACCCGGGACTCACATCCTACAATGAGCAGTTCTTC. Protein product: CASSPHPGLTSYNEQFF.